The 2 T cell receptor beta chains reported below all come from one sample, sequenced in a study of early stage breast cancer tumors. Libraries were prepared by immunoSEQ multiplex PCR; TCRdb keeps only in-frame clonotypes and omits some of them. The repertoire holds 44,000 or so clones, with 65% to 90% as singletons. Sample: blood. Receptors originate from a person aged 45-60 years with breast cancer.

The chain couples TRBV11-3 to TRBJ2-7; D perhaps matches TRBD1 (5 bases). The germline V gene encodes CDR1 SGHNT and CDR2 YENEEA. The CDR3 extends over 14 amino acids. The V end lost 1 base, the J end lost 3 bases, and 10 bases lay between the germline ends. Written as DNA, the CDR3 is TGTGCCAGCAGCTTAGGGCCGACAGACTACGAGCAGTACTTC. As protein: CASSLGPTDYEQYF. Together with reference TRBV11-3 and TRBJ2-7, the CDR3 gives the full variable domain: EAGVVQSPRYKIIEKKQPVAFWCNPISGHNTLYWYLQNLGQGPELLIRYENEEAVDDSQLPKDRFSAERLKGVDSTLKIQPAELGDSAVYLCASSLGPTDYEQYFGPGTRLTVT.

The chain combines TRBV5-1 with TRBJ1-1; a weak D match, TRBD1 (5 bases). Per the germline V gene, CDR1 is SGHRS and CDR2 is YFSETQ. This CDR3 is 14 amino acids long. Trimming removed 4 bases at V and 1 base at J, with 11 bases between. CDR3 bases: TGCGCCAGCAGCCACCCGGGGACGAACACTGAAGCTTTCTTT. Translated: CASSHPGTNTEAFF.